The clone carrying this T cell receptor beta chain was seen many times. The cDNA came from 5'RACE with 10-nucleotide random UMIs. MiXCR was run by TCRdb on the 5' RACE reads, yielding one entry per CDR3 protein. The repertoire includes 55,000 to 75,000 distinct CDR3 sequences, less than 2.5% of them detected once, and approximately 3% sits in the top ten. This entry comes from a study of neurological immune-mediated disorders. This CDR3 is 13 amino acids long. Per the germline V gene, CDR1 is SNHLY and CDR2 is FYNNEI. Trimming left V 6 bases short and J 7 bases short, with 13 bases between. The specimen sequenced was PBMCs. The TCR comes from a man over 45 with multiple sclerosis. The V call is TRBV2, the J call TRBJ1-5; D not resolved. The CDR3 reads CASRPGPSQPQHF. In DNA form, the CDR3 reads TGTGCCAGCAGACCGGGCCCCTCGCAGCCCCAGCATTTT.